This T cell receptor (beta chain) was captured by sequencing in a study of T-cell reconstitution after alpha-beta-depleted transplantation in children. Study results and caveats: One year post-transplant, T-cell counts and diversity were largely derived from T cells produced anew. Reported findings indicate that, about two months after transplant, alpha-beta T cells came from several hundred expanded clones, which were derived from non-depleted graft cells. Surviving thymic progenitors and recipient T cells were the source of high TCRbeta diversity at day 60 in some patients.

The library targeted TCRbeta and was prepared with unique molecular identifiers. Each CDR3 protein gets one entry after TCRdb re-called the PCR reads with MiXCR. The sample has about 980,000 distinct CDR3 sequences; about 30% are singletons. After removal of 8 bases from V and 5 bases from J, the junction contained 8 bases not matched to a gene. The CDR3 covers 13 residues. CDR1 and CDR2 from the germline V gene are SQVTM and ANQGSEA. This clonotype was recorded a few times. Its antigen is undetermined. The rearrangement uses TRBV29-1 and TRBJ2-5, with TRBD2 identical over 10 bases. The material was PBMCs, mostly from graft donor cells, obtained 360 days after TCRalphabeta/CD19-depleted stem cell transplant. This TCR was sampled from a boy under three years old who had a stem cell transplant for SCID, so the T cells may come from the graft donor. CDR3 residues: CSYSAGGPETQYF. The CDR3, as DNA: TGCAGCTACTCAGCGGGGGGGCCTGAGACCCAGTACTTC. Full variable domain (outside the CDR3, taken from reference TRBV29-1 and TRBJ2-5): SAVISQKPSRDICQRGTSLTIQCQVDSQVTMMFWYRQQPGQSLTLIATANQGSEATYESGFVIDKFPISRPNLTFSTLTVSNMSPEDSSIYLCSYSAGGPETQYFGPGTRLLVL.